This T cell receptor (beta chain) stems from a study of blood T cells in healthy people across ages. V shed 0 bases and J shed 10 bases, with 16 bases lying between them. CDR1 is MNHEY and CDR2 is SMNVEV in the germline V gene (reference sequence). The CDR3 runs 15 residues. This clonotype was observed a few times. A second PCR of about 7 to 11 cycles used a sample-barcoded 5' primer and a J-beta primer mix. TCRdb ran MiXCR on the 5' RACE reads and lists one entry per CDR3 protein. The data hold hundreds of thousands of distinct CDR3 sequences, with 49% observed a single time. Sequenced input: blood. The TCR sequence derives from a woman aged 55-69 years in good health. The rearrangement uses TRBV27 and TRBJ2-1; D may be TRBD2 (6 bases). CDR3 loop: CASSLSSGIMGEQFF. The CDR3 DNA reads TGTGCCAGCAGTTTATCTAGCGGAATCATGGGCGAGCAGTTCTTC.